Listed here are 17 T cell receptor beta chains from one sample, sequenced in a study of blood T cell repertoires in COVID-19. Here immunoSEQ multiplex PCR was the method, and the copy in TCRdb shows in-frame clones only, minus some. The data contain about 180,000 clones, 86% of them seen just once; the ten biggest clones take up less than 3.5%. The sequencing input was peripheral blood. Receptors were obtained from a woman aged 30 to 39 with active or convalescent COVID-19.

CDR3 in DNA: TGTGCCAGTAGTATCAACAGGGGTAACAATGAGCAGTTCTTC. This translates into CASSINRGNNEQFF. The chain joins TRBV19 to TRBJ2-1, with 7 positions matching TRBD1. This CDR3 has 14 residues. The germline CDR1 and CDR2 sequences are LNHDA and SQIVND (reference sequence). The ends lost 3 bases at V and 5 bases at J; junction bases unmatched: 4.

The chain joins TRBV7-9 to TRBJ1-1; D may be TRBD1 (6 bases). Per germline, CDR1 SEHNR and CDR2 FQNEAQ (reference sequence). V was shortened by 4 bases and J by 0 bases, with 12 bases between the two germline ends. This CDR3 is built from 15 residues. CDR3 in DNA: TGTGCCAGCAGCTCCGTGACAGGTATGAACACTGAAGCTTTCTTT. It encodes CASSSVTGMNTEAFF.

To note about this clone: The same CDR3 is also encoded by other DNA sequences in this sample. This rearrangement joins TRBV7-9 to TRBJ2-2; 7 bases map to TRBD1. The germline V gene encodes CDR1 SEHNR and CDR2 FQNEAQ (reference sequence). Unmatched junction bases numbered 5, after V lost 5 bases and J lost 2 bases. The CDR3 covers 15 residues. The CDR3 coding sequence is TGTGCCAGCAGCCTGAGACAGGGCAACACCGGGGAGCTGTTTTTT. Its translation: CASSLRQGNTGELFF.

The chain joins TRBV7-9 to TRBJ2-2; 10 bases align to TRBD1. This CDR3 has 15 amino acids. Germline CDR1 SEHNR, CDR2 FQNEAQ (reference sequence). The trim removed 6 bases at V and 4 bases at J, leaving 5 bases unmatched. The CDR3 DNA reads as TGTGCCAGCAGATCGGGACAGGGGAGCACCGGGGAGCTGTTTTTT. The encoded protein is CASRSGQGSTGELFF.

In DNA, the CDR3 is TGTGCCAGCAGTGCCCTAGCTATCTCCTACAATGAGCAGTTCTTC. Protein product: CASSALAISYNEQFF. The chain uses TRBV25-1 and TRBJ2-1; weak D call: TRBD2 (5 bases). Between the trimmed V and J ends, which lost 4 bases and 0 bases, there was a span of 10 bases. Germline lookup yields CDR1 MGHDK and CDR2 SYGVNS. CDR3 length equals 15 residues.

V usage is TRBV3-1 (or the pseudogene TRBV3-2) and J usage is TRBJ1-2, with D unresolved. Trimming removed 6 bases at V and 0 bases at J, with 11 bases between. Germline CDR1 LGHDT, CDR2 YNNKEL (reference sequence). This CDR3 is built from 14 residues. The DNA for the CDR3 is TGTGCCAGCAGACAATCCGGGACTAACTATGGCTACACCTTC. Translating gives CASRQSGTNYGYTF.

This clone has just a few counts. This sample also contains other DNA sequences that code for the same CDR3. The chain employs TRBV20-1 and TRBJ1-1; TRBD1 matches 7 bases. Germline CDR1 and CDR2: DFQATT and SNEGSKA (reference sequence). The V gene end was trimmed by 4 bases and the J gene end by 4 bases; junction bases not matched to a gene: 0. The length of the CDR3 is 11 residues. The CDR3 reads CSATGGTEAFF. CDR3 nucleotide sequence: TGCAGTGCTACAGGGGGCACTGAAGCTTTCTTT.

The CDR3 nucleotides read TGTGCCAGCAGCCGCATTAGCGGACAAGAGACCCAGTACTTC. Translating it yields CASSRISGQETQYF. The V gene is TRBV6-5, the J gene TRBJ2-5, with D possibly matching TRBD2 (6 bases). The CDR3 extends over 14 amino acids. Trimming shortened V by 6 bases and J by 2 bases, and 13 bases separated the two germline ends. Germline V gene sequence: CDR1 MNHEY, CDR2 SVGAGI.

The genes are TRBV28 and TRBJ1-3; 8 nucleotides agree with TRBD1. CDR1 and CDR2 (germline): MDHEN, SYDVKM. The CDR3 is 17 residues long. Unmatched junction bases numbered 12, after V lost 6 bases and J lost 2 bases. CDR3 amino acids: CASRVGTGRSTGNTIYF. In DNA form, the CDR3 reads TGTGCCAGCAGGGTCGGGACAGGTCGATCGACTGGAAACACCATATATTTT.

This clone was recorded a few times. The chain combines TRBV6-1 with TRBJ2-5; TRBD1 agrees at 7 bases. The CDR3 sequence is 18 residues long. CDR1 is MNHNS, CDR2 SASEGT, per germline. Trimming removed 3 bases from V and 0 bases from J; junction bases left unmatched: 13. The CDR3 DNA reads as TGTGCCAGCAGTGAGCTTGTCCGAGGGGGCCTTTACCAAGAGACCCAGTACTTC. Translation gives CASSELVRGGLYQETQYF.

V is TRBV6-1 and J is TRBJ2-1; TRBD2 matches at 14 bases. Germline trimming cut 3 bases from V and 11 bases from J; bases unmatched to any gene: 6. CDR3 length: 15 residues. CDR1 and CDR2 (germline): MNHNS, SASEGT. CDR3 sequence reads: CASSETSGRAVQQFF. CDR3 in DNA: TGTGCCAGCAGTGAGACTAGCGGGAGGGCGGTCCAGCAGTTCTTC.

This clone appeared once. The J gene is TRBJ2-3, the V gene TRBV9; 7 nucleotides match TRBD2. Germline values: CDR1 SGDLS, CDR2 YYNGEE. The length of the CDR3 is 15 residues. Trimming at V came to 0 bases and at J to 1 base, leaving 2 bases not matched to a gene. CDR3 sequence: CASSVAGGGTDTQYF. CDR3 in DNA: TGTGCCAGCAGCGTAGCTGGGGGGGGCACAGATACGCAGTATTTT.

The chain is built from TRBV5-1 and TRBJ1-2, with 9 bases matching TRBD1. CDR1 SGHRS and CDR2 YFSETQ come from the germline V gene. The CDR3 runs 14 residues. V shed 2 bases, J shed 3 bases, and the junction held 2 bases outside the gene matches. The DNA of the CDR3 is TGCGCCAGCAGCTTTACAGGGGGCGACTATGGCTACACCTTC. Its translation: CASSFTGGDYGYTF.

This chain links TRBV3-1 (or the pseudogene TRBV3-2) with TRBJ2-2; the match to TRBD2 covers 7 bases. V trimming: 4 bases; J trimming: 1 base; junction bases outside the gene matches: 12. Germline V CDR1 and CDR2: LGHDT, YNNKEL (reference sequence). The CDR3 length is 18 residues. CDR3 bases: TGTGCCAGCAGCCCCCGGGGGACTACAATAGGGAACACCGGGGAGCTGTTTTTT. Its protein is CASSPRGTTIGNTGELFF.

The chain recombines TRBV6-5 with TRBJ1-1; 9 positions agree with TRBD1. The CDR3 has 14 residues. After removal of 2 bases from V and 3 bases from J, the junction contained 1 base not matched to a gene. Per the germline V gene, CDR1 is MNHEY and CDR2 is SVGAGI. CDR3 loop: CASSYRDRDTEAFF. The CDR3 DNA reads TGTGCCAGCAGTTACCGGGACAGGGACACTGAAGCTTTCTTT.

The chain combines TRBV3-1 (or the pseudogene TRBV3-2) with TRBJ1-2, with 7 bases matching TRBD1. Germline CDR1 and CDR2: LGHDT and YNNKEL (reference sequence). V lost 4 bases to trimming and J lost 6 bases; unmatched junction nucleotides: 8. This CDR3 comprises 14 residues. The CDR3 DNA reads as TGTGCCAGCAGCCTTCCGGACAGGATAAATGGCTACACCTTC. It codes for CASSLPDRINGYTF.

The CDR3, as DNA: TGTGCCATCAGCGGGGAAAAGGGCACAGATACGCAGTATTTT. Encoded protein: CAISGEKGTDTQYF. The chain couples TRBV10-3 to TRBJ2-3; perhaps TRBD2 as D (5 bases). Germline V gene sequence: CDR1 ENHRY, CDR2 SYGVKD. The CDR3 length is 14 residues. Trimming took off 6 bases at V and 1 base at J, with 11 bases between the two ends.